This T cell receptor (beta chain) was sequenced in a study of cytomegalovirus exposure and HLA in healthy donors. Study results and limitations: Reportedly, TCR beta sequences accurately predicted HLA-A and HLA-B alleles in most subjects. The classifier reportedly diagnosed cytomegalovirus status with high specificity and sensitivity. CMV serostatus stood as the only immune exposure information on hand. Analysis was carried out at a later point, and it linked a missense DCLRE1C variant to TCR beta V- and J-gene trimming.

The length of the CDR3 is 14 residues. CDR1 and CDR2 from the germline V gene are LNHNV and YYDKDF (reference sequence). V dropped 2 bases and J dropped 6 bases, with 10 bases sitting between them. Regarding this clone: Its antigen is as yet unknown.

PCR amplification relied on 60 Vbeta primers (plus 13 Jbeta primers). Sequenced by immunoSEQ multiplex PCR; TCRdb stores in-frame clones only, minus some. The sample includes 65,000 to 75,000 clones, around 62% of them seen just once. This sequence was found in a man aged 35 to 55 in good health and CMV-seropositive. The source material was PBMCs. The J gene is TRBJ2-2, the V gene TRBV15; weak D call: TRBD1 (6 bases). CDR3 loop: CATSRQGSAGELFF. The DNA for the CDR3 is TGTGCCACCAGCAGACAGGGGAGCGCCGGGGAGCTGTTTTTT.